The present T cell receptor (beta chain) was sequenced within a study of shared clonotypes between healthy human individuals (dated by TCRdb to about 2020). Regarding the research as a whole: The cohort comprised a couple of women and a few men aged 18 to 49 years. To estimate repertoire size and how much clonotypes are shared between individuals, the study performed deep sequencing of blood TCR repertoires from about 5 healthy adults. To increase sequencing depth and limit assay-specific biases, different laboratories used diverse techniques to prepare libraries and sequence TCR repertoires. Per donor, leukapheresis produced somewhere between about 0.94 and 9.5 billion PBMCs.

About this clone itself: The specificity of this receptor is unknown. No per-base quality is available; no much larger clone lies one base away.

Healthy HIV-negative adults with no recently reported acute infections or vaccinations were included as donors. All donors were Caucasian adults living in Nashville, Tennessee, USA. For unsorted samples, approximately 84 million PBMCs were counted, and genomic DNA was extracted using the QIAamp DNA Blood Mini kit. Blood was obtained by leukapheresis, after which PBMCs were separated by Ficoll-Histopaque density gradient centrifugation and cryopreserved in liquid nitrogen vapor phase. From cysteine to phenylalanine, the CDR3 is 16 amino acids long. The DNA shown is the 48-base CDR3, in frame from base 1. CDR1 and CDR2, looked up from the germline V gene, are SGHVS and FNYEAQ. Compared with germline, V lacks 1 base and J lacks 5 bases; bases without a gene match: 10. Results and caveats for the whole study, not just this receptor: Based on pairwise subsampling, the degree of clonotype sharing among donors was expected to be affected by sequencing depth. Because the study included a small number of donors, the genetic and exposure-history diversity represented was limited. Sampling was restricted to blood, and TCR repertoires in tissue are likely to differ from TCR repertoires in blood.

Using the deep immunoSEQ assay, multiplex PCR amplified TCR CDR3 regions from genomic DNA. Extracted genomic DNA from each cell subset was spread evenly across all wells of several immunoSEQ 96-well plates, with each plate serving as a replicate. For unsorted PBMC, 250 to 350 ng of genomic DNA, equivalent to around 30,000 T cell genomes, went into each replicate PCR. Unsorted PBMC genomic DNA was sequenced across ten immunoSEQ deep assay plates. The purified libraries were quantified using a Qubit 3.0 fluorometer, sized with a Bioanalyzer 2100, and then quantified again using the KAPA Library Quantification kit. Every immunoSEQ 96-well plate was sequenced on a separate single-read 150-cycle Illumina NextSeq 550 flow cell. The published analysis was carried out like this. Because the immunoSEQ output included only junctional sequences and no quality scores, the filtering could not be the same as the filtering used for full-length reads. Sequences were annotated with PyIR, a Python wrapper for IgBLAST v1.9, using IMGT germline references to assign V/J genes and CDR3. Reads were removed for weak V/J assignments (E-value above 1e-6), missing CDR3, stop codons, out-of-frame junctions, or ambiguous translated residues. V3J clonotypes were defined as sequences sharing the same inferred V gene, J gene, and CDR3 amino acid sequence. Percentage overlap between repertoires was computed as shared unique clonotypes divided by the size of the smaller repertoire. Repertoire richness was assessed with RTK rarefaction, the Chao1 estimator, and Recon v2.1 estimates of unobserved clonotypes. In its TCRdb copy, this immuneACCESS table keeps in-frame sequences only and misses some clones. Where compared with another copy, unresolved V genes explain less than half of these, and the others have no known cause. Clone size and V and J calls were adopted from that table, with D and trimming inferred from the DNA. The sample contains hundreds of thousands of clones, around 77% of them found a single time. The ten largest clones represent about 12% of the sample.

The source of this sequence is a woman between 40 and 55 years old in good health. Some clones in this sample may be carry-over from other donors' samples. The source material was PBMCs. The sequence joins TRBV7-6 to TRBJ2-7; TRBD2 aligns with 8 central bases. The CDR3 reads CASSLDPSAGVNEQYF. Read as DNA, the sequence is TGTGCCAGCAGCTTAGACCCCTCAGCGGGAGTAAACGAGCAGTACTTC.